This T cell receptor beta chain derives from a study of graft-versus-host responses after intestinal transplantation. Study results and limitations: The recipient marrow held GvH clones, and some of them showed up first in ileum or blood.

Trimming left V 5 bases short and J 4 bases short, with 15 bases between. CDR1 is MNHNS and CDR2 is SASEGT in the germline V gene. The CDR3 is made up of 14 amino acids. In this sample, this clone turned up a few times. Its antigen is currently unknown. Sequencing used immunoSEQ multiplex PCR; TCRdb keeps in-frame clones, though not all of them. The sample lists just under 85,000 clones, 85% to 95% occurring once. This receptor was identified in a human donor who was the organ donor for an intestinal transplant. The material was unstimulated CD8+ T cells sorted from spleen or lymph node cells, obtained before transplant. The chain has TRBV6-1 and TRBJ2-7, with D possibly matching TRBD2 (5 bases). The CDR3 DNA sequence: TGTGCCAGCAGTTATGGGCCCGGGAAATACGAGCAGTACTTC. This gives the protein CASSYGPGKYEQYF.